What follows are 18 T cell receptor beta chains derived from one specimen sequenced in a study of breast tumors, draining lymph nodes, adjacent tissues. Samples came from axillary lymph nodes draining the breast cancer. Using its own MiXCR run on the multiplex PCR reads, TCRdb lists one record per CDR3 protein. The data contain approximately 280,000 distinct CDR3 sequences, 30% of them seen just once; the ten biggest clones take up roughly 1.2%. Source material: axillary lymph node tissue. Source of these receptors: a female donor with breast cancer. Some clones in this sample may be carry-over from other donors' samples.

Concerning this clonotype itself: With a much larger clone just one base away, this may be a read error. The rearrangement links TRBV4-3 to TRBJ2-7, with D tentatively TRBD2 (6 bases). CDR1 is LGHNA and CDR2 is YSLEER in the germline V gene. CDR3 length: 16 residues. Deletions cut 1 base from V and 2 bases from J, with 15 bases between. The CDR3 DNA sequence: TGCGCCAGCAGCCAAGGCCAGGGAGGAAATACCTACGAGCAGTACTTC. Its translation is CASSQGQGGNTYEQYF.

This clonotype was detected only a few times. The V call is TRBV27, the J call TRBJ2-1; D may match TRBD1 or TRBD2 (5 bases each). Per germline, CDR1 MNHEY and CDR2 SMNVEV (reference sequence). The CDR3 totals 14 residues. V was cut by 6 bases and J by 6 bases, with 15 bases left in between. The CDR3 here is CASSDGGWGNEQFF. The DNA of the CDR3 is TGTGCCAGCAGCGATGGGGGTTGGGGCAATGAGCAGTTCTTC.

The table lists this clonotype with a count of one. The chain is built from TRBV10-1 and TRBJ1-1, with D hard to call. Trimming pared 6 bases from V and 6 bases from J, leaving 14 bases between. This CDR3 spans 13 amino acids. The germline CDR1 and CDR2 sequences are WNHNN and SYGVQD (reference sequence). Written as DNA, the CDR3 is TGCGCCAGCAGGGCGGACTCTCTCGCTGAAGCTTTCTTT. It is translated as CASRADSLAEAFF.

This sequence joins TRBV30 and TRBJ2-1, with D perhaps matching TRBD2 (5 bases). Germline V lookup: CDR1 GTSNPN, CDR2 SVGIG (reference sequence). The CDR3 length is 16 residues. Trimming removed 1 base at V and 0 bases at J, with 13 bases between. This CDR3 is CAWSAQAESSYNEQFF. CDR3 coding DNA: TGTGCCTGGAGTGCTCAAGCGGAGAGCTCCTACAATGAGCAGTTCTTC. Filled out from reference TRBV30 and TRBJ2-1, the complete variable domain reads SQTIHQWPATLVQPVGSPLSLECTVEGTSNPNLYWYRQAAGRGLQLLFYSVGIGQISSEVPQNLSASRPQDRQFILSSKKLLLSDSGFYLCAWSAQAESSYNEQFFGPGTRLTVL.

This clonotype was seen ten or more times. CDR3 sequence: CASSHLKDSGELFF. DNA of the CDR3: TGCGCCAGCAGCCACCTCAAGGACAGCGGGGAGCTGTTTTTT. This chain links TRBV5-1 with TRBJ2-2; tentatively, D is TRBD1 (6 bases). CDR1 and CDR2 (germline): SGHRS, YFSETQ. V was clipped by 4 bases and J by 7 bases, with 14 bases between them. The length of the CDR3 is 14 residues.

The J gene is TRBJ2-4, the V gene TRBV20-1, with D perhaps TRBD1 or TRBD2 (5 bases each). V shed 3 bases and J shed 4 bases, with 16 bases lying between them. The CDR3 spans 15 residues. CDR1 and CDR2 (germline): DFQATT, SNEGSKA (reference sequence). The CDR3 region has the DNA TGCAGTGCTAGTACTCCCGGGACCCAGAAAAACATTCAGTACTTC. Translating gives CSASTPGTQKNIQYF.

This clonotype was picked up many times. V usage is TRBV19 and J usage is TRBJ2-5; 10 nucleotides align to TRBD2. CDR3 size: 15 residues. Germline V gives CDR1 LNHDA, CDR2 SQIVND (reference sequence). Germline trimming cut 1 base from V and 8 bases from J; bases unmatched to any gene: 7. CDR3 sequence: CASSIVTSGMETQYF. As DNA, the CDR3 is TGTGCCAGTAGTATAGTAACTAGCGGGATGGAAACCCAGTACTTC.

This clonotype was found a few times. This may be a read error: a much more frequent sequence differs by one nucleotide. The chain combines TRBV7-9 with TRBJ1-3; tentatively, D is TRBD1 (6 bases). CDR1 and CDR2 (germline): SEHNR, FQNEAQ (reference sequence). The CDR3 sequence is 18 residues long. The CDR3 sequence: CASSLVIGGDRTGNAIYF. The CDR3 nucleotides read TGTGCCAGCAGCTTAGTTATAGGGGGGGACCGAACTGGAAACGCCATATATTTT. Full variable domain (missing parts from reference TRBV7-9 and TRBJ1-3): DTGVSQNPRHKITKRGQNVTFRCDPISEHNRLYWYRQTLGQGPEFLTYFQNEAQLEKSRLLSDRFSAERPKGSFSTLEIQRTEQGDSAMYLCASSLVIGGDRTGNAIYFGEGSWLTVV.

This clonotype was seen a handful of times. The chain uses TRBV12-3 or TRBV12-4 and TRBJ2-1; D possibly corresponds to TRBD1 (7 bases). The CDR3 is made up of 16 amino acids. Trimming took off 3 bases at V and 7 bases at J, with 19 bases between the two ends. CDR3 coding DNA: TGTGCCAGCAGTTTCAGGGGGACTGGGGCCGCGAATGAGCAGTTCTTC. Translated: CASSFRGTGAANEQFF.

Many counts were recorded for this clonotype. V gene TRBV19 combines with J gene TRBJ2-1; 9 nucleotides match TRBD1. V lost 7 bases to trimming and J lost 7 bases; unmatched junction nucleotides: 8. CDR3 length: 14 amino acids. CDR1 and CDR2 (germline): LNHDA, SQIVND (reference sequence). The CDR3 is CASTPGTGTNEQFF. DNA for the CDR3: TGTGCCAGTACCCCCGGGACAGGGACAAATGAGCAGTTCTTC. Full variable domain (missing parts from reference TRBV19 and TRBJ2-1): DGGITQSPKYLFRKEGQNVTLSCEQNLNHDAMYWYRQDPGQGLRLIYYSQIVNDFQKGDIAEGYSVSREKKESFPLTVTSAQKNPTAFYLCASTPGTGTNEQFFGPGTRLTVL.

This chain's CDR3 is CASSPGLAGGTDTQYF. The CDR3 DNA reads TGTGCCAGCAGCCCGGGACTAGCGGGAGGAACAGATACGCAGTATTTT. The rearrangement joins TRBV3-1 to TRBJ2-3; 15 bases map to TRBD2. Germline V gene lookup returns CDR1 LGHDT and CDR2 YNNKEL (reference sequence). This CDR3 has 16 amino acids. V gave up 4 bases and J gave up 3 bases; unmatched junction bases: 2.

This clonotype was picked up many times. The CDR3 coding sequence is TGTGCCAGCAGCCAAGGTTCGCACAGGGCCTACGAGCAGTACTTC. This gives the protein CASSQGSHRAYEQYF. This chain joins TRBV3-1 and TRBJ2-7, with D tentatively TRBD1 (6 bases). The V gene's germline CDR1 is LGHDT and CDR2 YNNKEL (reference sequence). The CDR3 sequence is 15 residues long. Trimming shortened V by 1 base and J by 2 bases, and 12 bases separated the two germline ends.

This clonotype was observed at least ten times. The rearrangement links TRBV7-9 to TRBJ2-5; 12 bases match TRBD2. The CDR3 has 15 amino acids. The J segment lost 2 bases and the V segment lost 5 bases, leaving 3 bases of the junction unmatched. From germline, CDR1 is SEHNR and CDR2 FQNEAQ (reference sequence). In nucleotides, the CDR3 is TGTGCCAGCAGCGAACTAGCGGGGGGACAAGAGACCCAGTACTTC. This sequence encodes CASSELAGGQETQYF.

The chain employs TRBV2 and TRBJ2-6, with D possibly TRBD2 on 5 matching bases. With 6 bases removed from V and 14 bases from J, the gap between germline ends came to 8 bases. CDR3 length equals 10 residues. Germline CDR1 SNHLY, CDR2 FYNNEI. CDR3 sequence reads: CASSSDFLTF. In DNA form, the CDR3 reads TGTGCCAGCAGCTCGGACTTCCTGACTTTC.

This clonotype was seen repeatedly, ten times or more. V usage is TRBV11-2 and J usage is TRBJ2-2; 11 positions match TRBD2. J gave up 2 bases and V 5 bases, and 10 bases lay outside the gene matches. This CDR3 has 18 residues. The germline gives CDR1 SGHAT, CDR2 FQNNGV. The CDR3 region has the DNA TGTGCCAGCAGCCCCGACCCGGGACTAGCGGTCAACACCGGGGAGCTGTTTTTT. The encoded protein is CASSPDPGLAVNTGELFF.

This clonotype was counted many times. In nucleotides, the CDR3 is TGTGCCAGCAGCATAACCGGCGGGCCCCAGTTCTTC. Protein: CASSITGGPQFF. The J gene is TRBJ2-1, the V gene TRBV11-3, with a tentative D call TRBD2 (5 bases). Germline loops: CDR1 SGHNT, CDR2 YENEEA. Trimming stripped 5 bases from V and 13 bases from J, with 15 bases between. This CDR3 has 12 residues.

This clonotype was detected many times. The chain joins TRBV20-1 to TRBJ2-3; D uncertain. Trimming pared 3 bases from V and 3 bases from J, leaving 10 bases between. Germline V gene lookup returns CDR1 DFQATT and CDR2 SNEGSKA (reference sequence). The CDR3 loop spans 13 amino acids. CDR3 in amino acids: CSARQQETDTQYF. CDR3 DNA sequence: TGCAGTGCTAGGCAGCAGGAGACAGATACGCAGTATTTT.

This clonotype was observed at least ten times. The chain uses TRBV7-2 and TRBJ1-6; D is unresolved. This CDR3 is built from 13 residues. In germline, CDR1 is SGHTA, CDR2 FQGNSA. V lost 2 bases, J lost 15 bases, and 14 bases lay in between. The CDR3 reads CASSLNAPGFLHF. The CDR3 nucleotides read TGTGCCAGCAGCTTAAACGCCCCCGGATTCCTCCACTTT.